One sample yielded the 24 T cell receptor beta chains listed below, sequenced in a study of beta chain features in type 1 diabetes. Expressed TCRB transcripts were sequenced because the entire RNA isolate underwent reverse transcription. Repertoires were generated with immunoSEQ multiplex PCR, while TCRdb's copy carries only in-frame clones and drops some. The table lists some 900,000 clones, 15% to 20% of them singletons. Sequenced material: naive CD4+ T cells from blood. Source of these receptors: a woman between 18 and 29 years old in good health.

The J gene is TRBJ2-5, the V gene TRBV6-6, with D unresolved. CDR1 and CDR2 from the germline V gene are MNHNY and SVGAGI (reference sequence). The CDR3 runs 14 residues. Trimming took 2 bases from V and 2 from J, leaving 9 bases between them. As DNA, the CDR3 is TGTGCCAGCAGTTACCAAAGCGATCAAGAGACCCAGTACTTC. Translation gives CASSYQSDQETQYF.

The sample holds a few counts of this clone. The rearrangement links TRBV27 to TRBJ2-5; the D is unclear. V lost 6 bases and J 1 base, leaving 3 bases between the germline ends. The CDR3 has 11 amino acids. In germline, CDR1 is MNHEY, CDR2 SMNVEV (reference sequence). DNA for the CDR3: TGTGCCAGCAGACGCCAAGAGACCCAGTACTTC. Protein product: CASRRQETQYF.

This clone appeared many times. V gene TRBV5-4 combines with J gene TRBJ2-6; D is unresolved. Germline V lookup: CDR1 SGHNT, CDR2 YYREEE (reference sequence). The CDR3 spans 16 residues. Trimming removed 3 bases from V and 0 bases from J, with 10 bases in between. CDR3 DNA sequence: TGTGCCAGCAGCTGGGAACAGAGCTCTGGGGCCAACGTCCTGACTTTC. Translating it yields CASSWEQSSGANVLTF.

This clone showed up just a few times. The CDR3 loop is CAIRTASERDTQYF. CDR3 nucleotide sequence: TGTGCCATCAGGACAGCCTCGGAAAGGGATACGCAGTATTTT. The chain recombines TRBV10-3 with TRBJ2-3, with a weak D call TRBD1 (5 bases). This CDR3 is 14 amino acids long. CDR1 ENHRY and CDR2 SYGVKD come from the germline V gene. Trimming took 6 bases from V and 6 from J, leaving 16 bases between them.

The chain has TRBV4-1 and TRBJ1-5; possible D gene TRBD1, 6 bases. This CDR3 is built from 15 residues. Germline CDR1 is MGHRA and CDR2 is YSYEKL. The ends were cut back, 3 bases at V and 7 bases at J, with 16 bases in the middle. The CDR3 here is CASSHERTDEQPQHF. DNA of the CDR3: TGCGCCAGCAGCCACGAAAGGACAGACGAACAGCCCCAGCATTTT.

V usage is TRBV6-6 and J usage is TRBJ2-7, with 10 bases matching TRBD1. The CDR3 runs to 15 residues. The trim removed 4 bases at V and 4 bases at J, leaving 7 bases unmatched. In germline, CDR1 is MNHNY, CDR2 SVGAGI (reference sequence). Written as DNA, the CDR3 is TGTGCCAGCAGTTCTCCGGGACAGGGGAATTACGAGCAGTACTTC. As protein: CASSSPGQGNYEQYF.

Of note for this clone: Other nucleotide sequences in the sample specify the same CDR3. The chain carries TRBV5-4 and TRBJ2-7, with TRBD2 matching 10 bases. CDR3 size: 15 residues. J lost 2 bases, V lost 0 bases, and 2 bases had no gene match. Germline-derived CDR1 and CDR2 are SGHNT and YYREEE (reference sequence). CDR3 region: CASSLGLAGAYEQYF. The CDR3 DNA follows: TGTGCCAGCAGCTTGGGACTAGCGGGCGCCTACGAGCAGTACTTC. The variable domain in full, with the rest retrieved from reference TRBV5-4 and TRBJ2-7, is ETGVTQSPTHLIKTRGQQVTLRCSSQSGHNTVSWYQQALGQGPQFIFQYYREEENGRGNFPPRFSGLQFPNYSSELNVNALELDDSALYLCASSLGLAGAYEQYFGPGTRLTVT.

This clone was picked up a small number of times. The chain joins TRBV10-2 to TRBJ2-6; D gene ambiguous. Germline loops: CDR1 WSHSY, CDR2 SAAADI. The V and J ends lost 3 bases and 1 base respectively, with 4 bases between them. This CDR3 has 14 residues. The CDR3 nucleotides are TGCGCCAGCAGTGATAGGTCTGGGGCCAACGTCCTGACTTTC. It encodes CASSDRSGANVLTF.

The chain has TRBV19 and TRBJ1-1; no definite D call. Per germline, CDR1 LNHDA and CDR2 SQIVND (reference sequence). CDR3 size: 14 residues. V was shortened by 3 bases and J by 0 bases, with 8 bases between the two germline ends. The CDR3 nucleotides are TGTGCCAGTAGTATGGCCAGGCTGAACACTGAAGCTTTCTTT. As protein: CASSMARLNTEAFF.

This clone turned up a few times. The rearrangement joins TRBV6-5 to TRBJ2-7, with 8 positions matching TRBD2. Per the germline V gene, CDR1 is MNHEY and CDR2 is SVGAGI. The CDR3 extends over 15 amino acids. V lost 6 bases to trimming and J lost 6 bases; unmatched junction nucleotides: 13. The chain's CDR3 is CASRSFAGGPSEQYF. CDR3 bases: TGTGCCAGCAGGTCCTTTGCGGGAGGACCCTCCGAGCAGTACTTC.

The chain has TRBV28 and TRBJ1-4; D is unresolved. Trimming pared 8 bases from V and 7 bases from J, leaving 11 bases between. CDR1 is MDHEN and CDR2 is SYDVKM in the germline V gene. The CDR3 sequence is 12 residues long. The DNA of the CDR3 is TGTGCCAGCCGTTCAATGCGTGAAAAACTGTTTTTT. Protein product: CASRSMREKLFF.

This clone was recorded a few times. This chain connects TRBV28 to TRBJ2-7; the D gene is possibly TRBD2 (6 bases). V shed 2 bases and J shed 2 bases, with 13 bases lying between them. Germline CDR1 MDHEN, CDR2 SYDVKM. The CDR3 runs to 15 residues. The CDR3 reads CASSLASAGTYEQYF. The CDR3 DNA follows: TGTGCCAGCAGTTTAGCTAGCGCGGGAACCTACGAGCAGTACTTC.

The J gene is TRBJ2-3, the V gene TRBV19; perhaps TRBD2 as D (6 bases). V was trimmed by 6 bases and J by 2 bases, leaving 15 bases between them. From germline, CDR1 is LNHDA and CDR2 SQIVND (reference sequence). The CDR3 totals 15 residues. The CDR3 region has the DNA TGTGCCAGTAGGACGACCGGGAGCTACACAGATACGCAGTATTTT. It specifies CASRTTGSYTDTQYF. Combining the CDR3 with reference TRBV19 and TRBJ2-3 gives the whole variable domain DGGITQSPKYLFRKEGQNVTLSCEQNLNHDAMYWYRQDPGQGLRLIYYSQIVNDFQKGDIAEGYSVSREKKESFPLTVTSAQKNPTAFYLCASRTTGSYTDTQYFGPGTRLTVL.

This clone was detected a few times. The rearrangement uses TRBV4-3 and TRBJ2-2; 7 positions match TRBD2. V lost 0 bases to trimming and J lost 4 bases; unmatched junction nucleotides: 8. The CDR3 extends over 17 amino acids. Germline V gene lookup returns CDR1 LGHNA and CDR2 YSLEER. CDR3 residues: CASSQDKASGTTGELFF. The CDR3 DNA reads TGCGCCAGCAGCCAAGATAAAGCTAGCGGAACCACCGGGGAGCTGTTTTTT.

The V and J genes are TRBV7-9 and TRBJ2-3, with D uncertain. CDR1 is SEHNR and CDR2 is FQNEAQ in the germline V gene (reference sequence). This CDR3 comprises 14 residues. Trimming removed 2 bases at V and 6 bases at J, with 12 bases between. The CDR3, as DNA: TGTGCCAGCAGCTTACGGCTAGACTTTGATACGCAGTATTTT. Its translation: CASSLRLDFDTQYF. Full variable domain (rest looked up from reference TRBV7-9 and TRBJ2-3): DTGVSQNPRHKITKRGQNVTFRCDPISEHNRLYWYRQTLGQGPEFLTYFQNEAQLEKSRLLSDRFSAERPKGSFSTLEIQRTEQGDSAMYLCASSLRLDFDTQYFGPGTRLTVL.

This clone was picked up a small number of times. This chain connects TRBV10-3 to TRBJ2-1; D not certain. V was pared by 4 bases and J by 4 bases, with 14 bases between. Germline loops: CDR1 ENHRY, CDR2 SYGVKD. This CDR3 region has 15 residues. This CDR3 is CAISGGGVRYNEQFF. The DNA for the CDR3 is TGTGCCATCAGTGGGGGTGGAGTTCGGTACAATGAGCAGTTCTTC.

This clone was picked up a small number of times. The sample carries other DNA sequences with the same CDR3. The rearrangement links TRBV28 to TRBJ2-7, with D unclear. The CDR3 extends over 12 amino acids. Germline CDR1 and CDR2: MDHEN and SYDVKM. Deletions cut 1 base from V and 4 bases from J, with 5 bases between. CDR3 region: CASSLSEYEQYF. In DNA, the CDR3 is TGTGCCAGCAGTTTATCTGAATACGAGCAGTACTTC.

The chain has TRBV18 and TRBJ2-1; 9 bases map to TRBD2. Trimming at V came to 1 base and at J to 5 bases, leaving 9 bases not matched to a gene. The CDR3 consists of 17 residues. Germline V gene data show CDR1 as KGHSH and CDR2 as LQKENI. DNA of the CDR3: TGTGCCAGCTCACCACTGATATGGACTAGCGCCCACAATGAGCAGTTCTTC. This gives the protein CASSPLIWTSAHNEQFF. The whole variable domain, remainder taken from reference TRBV18 and TRBJ2-1, is NAGVMQNPRHLVRRRGQEARLRCSPMKGHSHVYWYRQLPEEGLKFMVYLQKENIIDESGMPKERFSAEFPKEGPSILRIQQVVRGDSAAYFCASSPLIWTSAHNEQFFGPGTRLTVL.

V gene TRBV11-3 combines with J gene TRBJ2-7, with D possibly matching TRBD2 (5 bases). Germline V gives CDR1 SGHNT, CDR2 YENEEA. The CDR3 is made up of 13 amino acids. V was shortened by 1 base and J by 2 bases, with 6 bases between the two germline ends. The CDR3 region is CASSLGGPYEQYF. The DNA of the CDR3 is TGTGCCAGCAGCTTAGGCGGGCCCTACGAGCAGTACTTC.

This clone was observed a handful of times. Other DNA sequences in the same sample also yield this CDR3. J is TRBJ2-7 and V is TRBV28; TRBD2 matches at 11 bases. The CDR3 is made up of 15 amino acids. V trimming: 6 bases; J trimming: 0 bases; junction bases outside the gene matches: 4. In germline, CDR1 is MDHEN, CDR2 SYDVKM. The CDR3 region has the DNA TGTGCCAGCAGGGGTACTAGCGGGAGCTCCTACGAGCAGTACTTC. Protein sequence: CASRGTSGSSYEQYF. The full variable domain, with the rest looked up from reference TRBV28 and TRBJ2-7, is DVKVTQSSRYLVKRTGEKVFLECVQDMDHENMFWYRQDPGLGLRLIYFSYDVKMKEKGDIPEGYSVSREKKERFSLILESASTNQTSMYLCASRGTSGSSYEQYFGPGTRLTVT.

This clone has only a few counts. The CDR3, as DNA: TGTGCCAGTAGTAAGAGGACAGGGGACGAGACCCAGTACTTC. Translating gives CASSKRTGDETQYF. The chain links TRBV19 to TRBJ2-5, with 9 bases aligning to TRBD1. CDR1 and CDR2 from the germline V gene are LNHDA and SQIVND (reference sequence). J gave up 5 bases and V 4 bases, and 5 bases lay outside the gene matches. This CDR3 contains 14 residues.

The chain combines TRBV11-2 with TRBJ2-1; D unresolved. The V end lost 5 bases, the J end lost 8 bases, and 7 bases lay between the germline ends. The V gene's germline CDR1 is SGHAT and CDR2 FQNNGV. The CDR3 is 11 amino acids. The chain's CDR3 is CASSPLYEQFF. The CDR3 DNA reads TGTGCCAGCAGCCCTCTCTATGAGCAGTTCTTC.

Concerning this clone: Being one base from a much bigger clone, this may be a read error. Other DNA variants within this sample encode the same CDR3. CDR3 sequence: CASSPQYTGELFF. The CDR3 DNA follows: TGTGCCAGCTCACCACAGTACACCGGGGAGCTGTTTTTT. The chain recombines TRBV18 with TRBJ2-2, with no clear D. The germline gives CDR1 KGHSH, CDR2 LQKENI. Trimming removed 1 base at V and 3 bases at J, with 3 bases between. The CDR3 covers 13 residues.

This clone was counted only a few times. This chain joins TRBV18 and TRBJ1-2, with D maybe TRBD1 (5 bases). Trimming cost V 0 bases and J 6 bases, with 11 bases left between them. Per germline, CDR1 KGHSH and CDR2 LQKENI. The CDR3 has 14 residues. The CDR3 region has the DNA TGTGCCAGCTCACCACCGGTGGGGGGGGATGGCTACACCTTC. This codes for CASSPPVGGDGYTF.